The 22 T cell receptor beta chains below come from one sample, sequenced in a study of identifying expanded T cells in peripheral blood (dated by TCRdb to about 2019). To prepare the library, the immunoSEQ multiplex PCR assay was applied. In TCRdb, the immuneACCESS table is reduced to in-frame sequences with V and J assigned. These tables do not hold every clone; where another copy was compared, an unresolved V gene accounts for under half, and the others remain unexplained. Here the sample has 110,000 or so clones; about 88% occur a single time. The biggest ten clones account for just under 8.5% of the sample. What was sequenced was blood. The receptors here all came from a person aged 18-70 years in good health.

The CDR3 protein is CASSRTSGVPEQYF. CDR3 sequence (DNA): TGCGCCAGCAGCCGGACTAGCGGGGTACCCGAGCAGTACTTC. J is TRBJ2-7 and V is TRBV5-1; 12 bases are a match to TRBD2. CDR1 SGHRS and CDR2 YFSETQ come from the germline V gene. With 4 bases clipped from V and 6 bases from J, the junction kept 5 bases outside the gene matches. The CDR3 contains 14 residues.

The rearrangement uses TRBV7-9 and TRBJ2-5; D gene unclear. The ends were cut back, 3 bases at V and 4 bases at J, with 3 bases in the middle. Looked up from germline, CDR1 is SEHNR and CDR2 is FQNEAQ (reference sequence). CDR3 length equals 11 residues. The CDR3 here is CASSFGETQYF. Written as DNA, the CDR3 is TGTGCCAGCAGCTTTGGAGAGACCCAGTACTTC.

The rearrangement joins TRBV18 to TRBJ2-7, with D possibly matching TRBD1 (5 bases). Germline V gene lookup returns CDR1 KGHSH and CDR2 LQKENI. V was clipped by 2 bases and J by 5 bases, with 10 bases between them. The CDR3 loop spans 13 amino acids. The CDR3 loop is CASSPIGADEQYF. The CDR3 DNA reads TGTGCCAGCTCACCAATAGGGGCAGACGAGCAGTACTTC.

The chain combines TRBV6-5 with TRBJ2-7; 8 nucleotides line up with TRBD1. CDR1 is MNHEY and CDR2 is SVGAGI in the germline V gene. The CDR3 spans 13 residues. The V and J ends lost 7 bases and 2 bases, in that order; junction bases with no gene match: 4. The CDR3 is CASIGTGPYEQYF. CDR3 sequence (DNA): TGTGCCAGCATCGGGACAGGCCCCTACGAGCAGTACTTC.

The chain combines TRBV7-6 with TRBJ2-7; TRBD1 aligns across 7 bases. The CDR3 is made up of 13 amino acids. Per germline, CDR1 SGHVS and CDR2 FNYEAQ. V lost 5 bases, J lost 2 bases, and 3 bases stayed unmatched. The DNA of the CDR3 is TGTGCCAGCAGCCAGACAGGGACCTACGAGCAGTACTTC. Its protein product is CASSQTGTYEQYF.

The gene calls are TRBV5-8 and TRBJ2-2; 8 bases match TRBD1. Germline values: CDR1 SGHTS, CDR2 YDEGEE. Trimming cost V 4 bases and J 0 bases; bases outside gene matches: 5. The CDR3 runs 16 residues. CDR3 nucleotide sequence: TGTGCCAGCAGCCAGGGACAGGTTACGAACACCGGGGAGCTGTTTTTT. Translation gives CASSQGQVTNTGELFF.

This chain connects TRBV14 to TRBJ2-5; 10 bases fit TRBD1. The CDR3 loop spans 13 amino acids. Germline CDR1 SGHDN, CDR2 FVKESK. The junction had 5 bases not matched to a gene; V was cut back by 6 bases and J by 7 bases. This chain's CDR3 is CASSRQGATTQYF. The CDR3 coding sequence is TGTGCCAGCAGTCGACAGGGGGCGACGACCCAGTACTTC.

The V call is TRBV6-5, the J call TRBJ1-3; D is uncertain. The germline V gene has CDR1 MNHEY and CDR2 SVGAGI. The V end lost 4 bases, the J end lost 4 bases, and 17 bases lay between the germline ends. There are 16 residues in the CDR3. CDR3 DNA sequence: TGTGCCAGCAGTTCCCCCGGACTAGTCGGCGGAAACACCATATATTTT. Protein: CASSSPGLVGGNTIYF.

J is TRBJ2-1 and V is TRBV29-1; D is possibly TRBD1 or TRBD2 (5 bases each). Looked up from germline, CDR1 is SQVTM and CDR2 is ANQGSEA. The CDR3 consists of 12 residues. V lost 7 bases and J lost 9, with 16 bases in between. The CDR3 protein is CSGTGTAGEQFF. DNA of the CDR3: TGCAGCGGGACCGGGACCGCCGGTGAGCAGTTCTTC.

A single count supports this clone. The sample holds other DNA sequences that translate to the same CDR3. The chain recombines TRBV9 with TRBJ2-1, with 7 bases identical to TRBD2. Unmatched junction bases numbered 7, after V lost 2 bases and J lost 8 bases. This CDR3 has 14 residues. The germline V gene has CDR1 SGDLS and CDR2 YYNGEE. The CDR3 loop is CASSVGGRVDEQFF. Here the CDR3 DNA reads TGTGCCAGCAGCGTTGGCGGGAGAGTCGATGAGCAGTTCTTC.

This clone was detected once. V is TRBV6-1 and J is TRBJ2-3; 8 nucleotides line up with TRBD2. In germline, CDR1 is MNHNS, CDR2 SASEGT. The length of the CDR3 is 15 residues. With 3 bases clipped from V and 2 bases from J, the junction kept 4 bases outside the gene matches. This CDR3 reads CASSEAAGVTDTQYF. The CDR3 DNA reads TGTGCCAGCAGTGAGGCAGCGGGGGTCACAGATACGCAGTATTTT.

This clone was recorded only once. The rearrangement joins TRBV28 to TRBJ2-3; 8 positions match TRBD2. The CDR3 sequence is 15 residues long. Trimming removed 6 bases from V and 6 bases from J; junction bases left unmatched: 11. Germline V CDR1 and CDR2: MDHEN, SYDVKM. The chain's CDR3 is CASSLGTGGADTQYF. CDR3 coding DNA: TGTGCCAGCAGCCTGGGAACGGGGGGGGCGGATACGCAGTATTTT. Full variable domain (outside the CDR3, taken from reference TRBV28 and TRBJ2-3): DVKVTQSSRYLVKRTGEKVFLECVQDMDHENMFWYRQDPGLGLRLIYFSYDVKMKEKGDIPEGYSVSREKKERFSLILESASTNQTSMYLCASSLGTGGADTQYFGPGTRLTVL.

This clone came up a few times. This chain links TRBV2 with TRBJ1-1; no clear D gene. The V and J ends lost 0 bases and 4 bases respectively, with 6 bases between them. Germline V gene data show CDR1 as SNHLY and CDR2 as FYNNEI. The CDR3 totals 13 residues. The CDR3 sequence is CASSEAPVTEAFF. The CDR3 DNA reads as TGTGCCAGCAGTGAAGCGCCGGTCACTGAAGCTTTCTTT.

Only a few counts were recorded for this clone. The V call is TRBV28, the J call TRBJ1-5; the D gene is possibly TRBD1 (6 bases). Trimming removed 3 bases from V and 6 bases from J, with 9 bases in between. This CDR3 has 13 amino acids. Germline lookup yields CDR1 MDHEN and CDR2 SYDVKM. The CDR3 sequence is CASSLFRGQPQHF. The CDR3 DNA sequence: TGTGCCAGCAGTTTGTTCAGGGGTCAGCCCCAGCATTTT.

This sequence joins TRBV28 and TRBJ1-1, with 7 bases lining up with TRBD1. The CDR3 has 15 residues. CDR1 is MDHEN, CDR2 SYDVKM, per germline. V trimming: 2 bases; J trimming: 5 bases; junction bases outside the gene matches: 8. The CDR3: CASSLPRQGSTEAFF. The CDR3 DNA sequence: TGTGCCAGCAGTTTACCGAGACAGGGCTCGACTGAAGCTTTCTTT.

V and J are TRBV6-6 and TRBJ2-7; D may be TRBD2 (6 bases). CDR1 is MNHNY and CDR2 is SVGAGI in the germline V gene (reference sequence). V gave up 6 bases and J gave up 3 bases, with 21 bases separating them. The CDR3 has 16 amino acids. The CDR3 region has the DNA TGTGCCAGCAGGGCCGCTTTAGGGGACTTCGTCTACGAGCAGTACTTC. Amino acid sequence: CASRAALGDFVYEQYF.

The rearrangement links TRBV9 to TRBJ2-1, with 8 positions matching TRBD2. V dropped 0 bases and J dropped 15; count of bases not matched to a gene: 5. The CDR3 sequence is 12 residues long. Germline-derived CDR1 and CDR2 are SGDLS and YYNGEE. As DNA, the CDR3 is TGTGCCAGCAGCGTAGTGGAGACTAGCGTGTTCTTC. Amino acid sequence: CASSVVETSVFF.

CDR3 in DNA: TGTGCCAGCAGCCCCACCCCACTACAAGGCGGCTACACCTTC. Translating it yields CASSPTPLQGGYTF. The V call is TRBV11-2, the J call TRBJ1-2; D is unresolved. CDR1 is SGHAT, CDR2 FQNNGV, per germline. Trimming took off 5 bases at V and 8 bases at J, with 18 bases between the two ends. This CDR3 is built from 14 residues.

The chain employs TRBV5-1 and TRBJ2-7; D gene ambiguous. Germline-derived CDR1 and CDR2 are SGHRS and YFSETQ. The CDR3 extends over 13 amino acids. Trimming stripped 4 bases from V and 2 bases from J, with 10 bases between. The CDR3 region has the DNA TGCGCCAGCAGCCAAACTGGCCCCTACGAGCAGTACTTC. It encodes CASSQTGPYEQYF. Based on the CDR3 plus reference TRBV5-1 and TRBJ2-7, the full variable domain is KAGVTQTPRYLIKTRGQQVTLSCSPISGHRSVSWYQQTPGQGLQFLFEYFSETQRNKGNFPGRFSGRQFSNSRSEMNVSTLELGDSALYLCASSQTGPYEQYFGPGTRLTVT.

This clone showed up just once. V is TRBV7-9 and J is TRBJ2-1, with 7 bases identical to TRBD1. J lost 5 bases, V lost 8 bases, and 9 bases had no gene match. This CDR3 has 14 residues. Germline V lookup: CDR1 SEHNR, CDR2 FQNEAQ (reference sequence). Written as DNA, the CDR3 is TGTGCCAGCTCTCGGGACAGCCCGAACAATGAGCAGTTCTTC. Translation gives CASSRDSPNNEQFF.

This clone showed up just once. The chain couples TRBV9 to TRBJ2-1; 8 bases align to TRBD1. This CDR3 contains 15 residues. V shed 3 bases, J shed 0 bases, and the junction held 2 bases outside the gene matches. Germline V lookup: CDR1 SGDLS, CDR2 YYNGEE. The CDR3 reads CASSDTGGSYNEQFF. The CDR3 DNA is TGTGCCAGCAGCGACACAGGGGGCTCCTACAATGAGCAGTTCTTC.

The rearrangement links TRBV5-8 to TRBJ1-2, with 10 bases matching TRBD1. Germline V lookup: CDR1 SGHTS, CDR2 YDEGEE. The junction had 5 bases not matched to a gene; V was cut back by 4 bases and J by 5 bases. The CDR3 is made up of 14 amino acids. The CDR3 DNA sequence: TGTGCCAGCAGCGCTGACAGGGGGCATTATGGCTACACCTTC. This gives the protein CASSADRGHYGYTF.